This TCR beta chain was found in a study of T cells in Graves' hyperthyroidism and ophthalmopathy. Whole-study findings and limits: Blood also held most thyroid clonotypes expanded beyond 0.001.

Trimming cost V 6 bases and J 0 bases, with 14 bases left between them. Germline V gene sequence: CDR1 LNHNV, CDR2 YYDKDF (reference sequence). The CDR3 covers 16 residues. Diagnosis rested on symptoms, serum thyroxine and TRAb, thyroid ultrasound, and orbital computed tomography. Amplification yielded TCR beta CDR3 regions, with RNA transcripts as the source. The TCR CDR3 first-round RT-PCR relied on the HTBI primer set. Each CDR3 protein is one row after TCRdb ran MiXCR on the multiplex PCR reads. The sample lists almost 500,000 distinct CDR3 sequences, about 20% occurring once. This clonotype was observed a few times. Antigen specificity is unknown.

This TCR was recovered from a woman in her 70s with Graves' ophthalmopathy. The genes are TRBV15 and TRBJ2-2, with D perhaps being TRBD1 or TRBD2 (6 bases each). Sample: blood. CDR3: CATRRDTASNTGELFF. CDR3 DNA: TGTGCCACCAGGCGGGACACCGCATCGAACACCGGGGAGCTGTTTTTT. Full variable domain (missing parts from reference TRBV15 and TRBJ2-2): DAMVIQNPRYQVTQFGKPVTLSCSQTLNHNVMYWYQQKSSQAPKLLFHYYDKDFNNEADTPDNFQSRRPNTSFCFLDIRSPGLGDTAMYLCATRRDTASNTGELFFGEGSRLTVL.